The 7 T cell receptor beta chains given below trace back to one sample, sequenced in a study of blood T cell repertoires in COVID-19. Some clones are missing from TCRdb's copy, which holds only in-frame ones; the method was immunoSEQ multiplex PCR. In the table there are fewer than 55,000 clones, approximately 80% of which are singletons. The sample comprised peripheral blood. The receptors shown here come from a man aged 65 to 79 with active COVID-19.

This clone was observed once. In DNA form, the CDR3 reads TGTGCCAGCAGCCCCCGGGACAGGTCAGATACGCAGTATTTT. This sequence encodes CASSPRDRSDTQYF. The rearrangement joins TRBV14 to TRBJ2-3; 8 bases align to TRBD1. Germline V lookup: CDR1 SGHDN, CDR2 FVKESK. V dropped 4 bases and J dropped 4; count of bases not matched to a gene: 4. The CDR3 totals 14 residues.

CDR3 DNA sequence: TGTGCCAGCAGCAAAGACAGGGACCTTGGGATGCAGTATTTT. This codes for CASSKDRDLGMQYF. This chain links TRBV11-3 with TRBJ2-3; TRBD1 aligns across 7 bases. This CDR3 region has 14 residues. V shed 5 bases, J shed 11 bases, and the junction held 13 bases outside the gene matches. Per the germline V gene, CDR1 is SGHNT and CDR2 is YENEEA. Full variable domain (missing parts from reference TRBV11-3 and TRBJ2-3): EAGVVQSPRYKIIEKKQPVAFWCNPISGHNTLYWYLQNLGQGPELLIRYENEEAVDDSQLPKDRFSAERLKGVDSTLKIQPAELGDSAVYLCASSKDRDLGMQYFGPGTRLTVL.

V usage is TRBV11-2 and J usage is TRBJ2-1, with TRBD2 matching 7 bases. The junction had 10 bases not matched to a gene; V was cut back by 4 bases and J by 4 bases. The germline V gene has CDR1 SGHAT and CDR2 FQNNGV. This CDR3 is built from 16 residues. The CDR3 protein is CASSSLIAGVYNEQFF. CDR3 nucleotide sequence: TGTGCCAGCAGCTCCCTAATAGCGGGCGTTTACAATGAGCAGTTCTTC.

The chain uses TRBV6-1 and TRBJ2-7; D possibly corresponds to TRBD2 (7 bases). V lost 0 bases and J 4 bases, leaving 19 bases between the germline ends. There are 17 residues in the CDR3. CDR1 and CDR2 (germline): MNHNS, SASEGT. In DNA, the CDR3 is TGTGCCAGCAGTGAAGCTTGGGGGGGCGCTTCCCTTTACGAGCAGTACTTC. This translates into CASSEAWGGASLYEQYF.

The chain combines TRBV2 with TRBJ1-4, with 9 positions matching TRBD1. The CDR3 is made up of 15 amino acids. V lost 8 bases, J lost 6 bases, and 10 bases stayed unmatched. Germline-derived CDR1 and CDR2 are SNHLY and FYNNEI. CDR3 loop: CASYLMTGGYEKLFF. In DNA form, the CDR3 reads TGTGCCAGCTACCTGATGACAGGGGGATATGAAAAACTGTTTTTT.

CDR3: CASSPGQGVSYEQYF. The CDR3 DNA reads TGTGCCAGTAGTCCCGGACAGGGTGTATCCTACGAGCAGTACTTC. This sequence joins TRBV19 and TRBJ2-7, with TRBD1 matching 8 bases. CDR3 length: 15 amino acids. Per the germline V gene, CDR1 is LNHDA and CDR2 is SQIVND (reference sequence). V shed 5 bases and J 1 base; nucleotides not matched to a gene: 7.

The chain links TRBV18 to TRBJ1-1, with 7 bases aligning to TRBD1. With 3 bases clipped from V and 0 bases from J, the junction kept 7 bases outside the gene matches. Germline V CDR1 and CDR2: KGHSH, LQKENI. The CDR3 has 16 residues. The DNA of the CDR3 is TGTGCCAGCTCACCGCGACAGGGCTCGATGAACACTGAAGCTTTCTTT. It yields the protein CASSPRQGSMNTEAFF.